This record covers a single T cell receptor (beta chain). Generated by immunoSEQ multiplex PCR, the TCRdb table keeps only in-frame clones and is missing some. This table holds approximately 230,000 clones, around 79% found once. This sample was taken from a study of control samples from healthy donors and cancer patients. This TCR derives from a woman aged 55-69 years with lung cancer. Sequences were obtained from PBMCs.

CDR3 DNA: TGTGCCAGCATGGATAGCGGGAGTGCTGGGGCCAACGTCCTGACTTTC. It encodes CASMDSGSAGANVLTF. The chain combines TRBV2 with TRBJ2-6; TRBD2 agrees at 9 bases. The CDR3 has 16 amino acids. The V segment lost 7 bases and the J segment 2 bases; nucleotides outside the gene matches: 6. Germline assignment: CDR1 SNHLY and CDR2 FYNNEI.